Following are 16 T cell receptor beta chains from one sample sequenced in a study of CD8+CD57+ T cells in acquired aplastic anemia. TCR beta VDJ and CDR3 profiles were obtained from a genomic DNA template. TCRdb itself ran the reads through MiXCR, one entry per CDR3 protein. Of under 250,000 distinct CDR3 sequences in the sample, 34% were seen once. The specimen was sorted CD4+, CD8+, or CD8+CD57+ T cells (not recorded which) from PBMCs. The receptors derive from a human donor in good health, serving as a control.

This clonotype came up many times. The CDR3 loop reads CASEGTSGPYGYTF. The CDR3 nucleotides are TGTGCCAGCGAAGGCACCTCAGGGCCCTATGGCTACACCTTC. This chain connects TRBV25-1 to TRBJ1-2, with D possibly TRBD1 on 5 matching bases. Germline V gene lookup returns CDR1 MGHDK and CDR2 SYGVNS. The V end lost 8 bases, the J end lost 4 bases, and 17 bases lay between the germline ends. The CDR3 covers 14 residues.

A note on this clonotype: The junction does not match germline at one end; this may be a read error. The chain links TRBV16 to TRBJ1-2, with TRBD1 matching over 8 bases. CDR1 and CDR2 from the germline V gene are KGHSY and FQNENV. The CDR3 has 13 amino acids. This CDR3 is CANSPRTGSGYTF. DNA of the CDR3: TGTGCCAACAGCCCGCGGACAGGGAGTGGCTACACCTTC.

Many counts were recorded for this clonotype. The CDR3 spells CASSETTRETQYF. CDR3 sequence (DNA): TGTGCCAGCAGCGAAACGACTAGAGAGACCCAGTACTTC. The chain is built from TRBV9 and TRBJ2-5, with TRBD2 as a possible D gene (6 bases). The germline gives CDR1 SGDLS, CDR2 YYNGEE. The CDR3 length is 13 residues. V was trimmed by 3 bases and J by 4 bases, leaving 10 bases between them.

As for this clonotype: Being one base from a much bigger clone, this may be a read error. The chain couples TRBV9 to TRBJ1-1, with D perhaps TRBD1 (6 bases). The CDR3 is 13 amino acids. Germline lookup yields CDR1 SGDLS and CDR2 YYNGEE. CDR3 in amino acids: CASSARGGTEALF. DNA of the CDR3: TGTGCCAGCAGCGCCAGGGGAGGCACTGAAGCTCTCTTT.

The sample holds a few counts of this clonotype. The rearrangement uses TRBV2 and TRBJ2-7, with 8 nucleotides matching TRBD2. This CDR3 is 14 amino acids long. The ends lost 1 base at V and 7 bases at J; junction bases unmatched: 6. Germline V CDR1 and CDR2: SNHLY, FYNNEI. CDR3 protein: CASSEVLAATEQYF. CDR3 in DNA: TGTGCCAGCAGTGAAGTACTAGCGGCTACGGAGCAGTACTTC. The variable domain in full, completed from reference TRBV2 and TRBJ2-7, reads EPEVTQTPSHQVTQMGQEVILRCVPISNHLYFYWYRQILGQKVEFLVSFYNNEISEKSEIFDDQFSVERPDGSNFTLKIRSTKLEDSAMYFCASSEVLAATEQYFGPGTRLTVT.

This clonotype was recorded many times. The V and J genes are TRBV24-1 and TRBJ1-2; the match to TRBD1 covers 9 bases. The length of the CDR3 is 15 residues. Germline CDR1 and CDR2: KGHDR and SFDVKD. Unmatched junction bases numbered 7, after V lost 2 bases and J lost 7 bases. The CDR3 loop is CATSDSKQGALGYTF. CDR3 nucleotides: TGTGCCACCAGTGATTCGAAACAGGGGGCGCTTGGCTACACCTTC.

The chain couples TRBV19 to TRBJ1-5, with 8 bases fitting TRBD1. The V segment lost 4 bases and the J segment 10 bases; nucleotides outside the gene matches: 9. The CDR3 is 14 amino acids. CDR1 and CDR2 (germline): LNHDA, SQIVND (reference sequence). This CDR3 is CASSRTGGSHPQHF. CDR3 nucleotides: TGTGCCAGTAGTAGAACAGGGGGGTCGCATCCCCAGCATTTT.

This clonotype was recorded at least ten times. The V call is TRBV2, the J call TRBJ1-2, with 8 bases fitting TRBD1. V lost 4 bases to trimming and J lost 7 bases; unmatched junction nucleotides: 11. Germline V gene data show CDR1 as SNHLY and CDR2 as FYNNEI. The CDR3 sequence is 15 residues long. The CDR3 is CASSGSSGGSRGYTF. The CDR3 region has the DNA TGTGCCAGCAGTGGCTCCTCAGGGGGCTCCCGTGGCTACACCTTC.

In its sample, this clonotype was seen many times. The chain uses TRBV11-3 and TRBJ2-7; TRBD2 is a possible D gene (6 bases). Trimming took off 2 bases at V and 5 bases at J, with 10 bases between the two ends. The CDR3 extends over 13 amino acids. CDR1 and CDR2 (germline): SGHNT, YENEEA. CDR3 amino acids: CASSLRGEDEQYF. CDR3 nucleotides: TGTGCCAGCAGCTTACGAGGGGAGGACGAGCAGTACTTC.

This clonotype was seen repeatedly, ten times or more. This chain joins TRBV2 and TRBJ1-2; 7 nucleotides agree with TRBD1. The CDR3 length is 14 residues. Trimming cost V 3 bases and J 3 bases; bases outside gene matches: 4. Germline V lookup: CDR1 SNHLY, CDR2 FYNNEI. The CDR3 sequence is CASSDQGGDYGYTF. In DNA form, the CDR3 reads TGTGCCAGCAGTGATCAGGGGGGCGACTATGGCTACACCTTC.

In its sample, this clonotype was seen many times. This chain joins TRBV7-9 and TRBJ2-1; 7 bases are shared with TRBD2. Per the germline V gene, CDR1 is SEHNR and CDR2 is FQNEAQ (reference sequence). J was trimmed by 2 bases and V by 2 bases; bases with no gene match: 12. The length of the CDR3 is 18 residues. CDR3 in amino acids: CASSLLGAGAGPYNEQFF. CDR3 coding DNA: TGTGCCAGCAGCTTATTGGGTGCGGGAGCTGGGCCCTACAATGAGCAGTTCTTC.

This clonotype is a singleton in its sample. The chain is built from TRBV4-1 and TRBJ2-7; D is unresolved. Trimming stripped 3 bases from V and 2 bases from J, with 14 bases between. Germline CDR1 and CDR2: MGHRA and YSYEKL. This CDR3 is built from 15 residues. CDR3 DNA: TGCGCCAGCAGCCAGCAGACTGCGGTAACCTACGAGCAGTACTTC. This encodes CASSQQTAVTYEQYF.

This clonotype has ten or more counts. The chain employs TRBV6-1 and TRBJ1-1, with TRBD1 matching over 7 bases. V lost 2 bases, J lost 4 bases, and 4 bases stayed unmatched. Germline lookup yields CDR1 MNHNS and CDR2 SASEGT. The CDR3 loop spans 14 amino acids. Here the CDR3 DNA reads TGTGCCAGCAGTGAAAGGGGGCGCGTCACTGAAGCTTTCTTT. This gives the protein CASSERGRVTEAFF.

Details on this clonotype: The junction departs from the called germline gene at one end, perhaps through a read error. The chain recombines TRBV3-1 with TRBJ2-1, with 11 positions matching TRBD2. The length of the CDR3 is 16 residues. Germline V gene lookup returns CDR1 LGHDT and CDR2 YNNKEL (reference sequence). The CDR3 region has the DNA TGTGCCAGCAGCCTGAGACTAGCGGGACTCTACACTGAGCAGTTCTTC. Amino acid sequence: CASSLRLAGLYTEQFF.

The chain is built from TRBV29-1 and TRBJ1-2, with 7 bases identical to TRBD1. Germline trimming cut 0 bases from V and 12 bases from J; bases unmatched to any gene: 4. CDR1 and CDR2 from the germline V gene are SQVTM and ANQGSEA. The length of the CDR3 is 11 residues. Here the CDR3 reads CSVEDQRGHTF. In DNA form, the CDR3 reads TGCAGCGTTGAAGATCAGAGGGGGCACACCTTC.

Many counts were recorded for this clonotype. This chain links TRBV7-2 with TRBJ1-5; no definite D call. V was trimmed by 1 base and J by 7 bases, leaving 14 bases between them. CDR1 SGHTA and CDR2 FQGNSA come from the germline V gene. The CDR3 is 15 residues long. The chain's CDR3 is CASSLGIAQGQPQHF. Written as DNA, the CDR3 is TGTGCCAGCAGCTTAGGAATAGCCCAAGGGCAGCCCCAGCATTTT.